Presented here are 6 T cell receptor beta chains from one specimen sequenced in a study of vaccination and CD4 T cells after COVID-19. One entry per CDR3 protein results from TCRdb running MiXCR on the PCR reads. The sample includes some 29,000 distinct CDR3 sequences, approximately 51% of them seen just once. Time point described: late sampling 161 to 241 days after vaccination in a few convalescent patients. The specimen was CD4+ T cells from blood, collected about 7 months after SARS-CoV-2 vaccination. Every receptor here comes from a human donor who had recovered from COVID-19.

V usage is TRBV28 and J usage is TRBJ2-3, with D perhaps TRBD1 or TRBD2 (5 bases each). Germline V gene lookup returns CDR1 MDHEN and CDR2 SYDVKM. The CDR3 has 14 amino acids. V dropped 6 bases and J dropped 2 bases, with 12 bases sitting between them. The CDR3 nucleotides read TGTGCCAGCAGGCCCGGGGACGCCACAGATACGCAGTATTTT. Translated, it gives CASRPGDATDTQYF.

This chain connects TRBV7-6 to TRBJ2-7; 7 bases are a match to TRBD2. J lost 2 bases, V lost 0 bases, and 1 base had no gene match. Germline assignment: CDR1 SGHVS and CDR2 FNYEAQ. The CDR3 contains 14 residues. The CDR3 protein is CASSLASGPYEQYF. The CDR3 nucleotides read TGTGCCAGCAGCTTAGCTAGCGGGCCCTACGAGCAGTACTTC.

The chain joins TRBV24-1 to TRBJ2-1; TRBD2 matches 9 bases. CDR3 length equals 20 residues. Germline CDR1 is KGHDR and CDR2 is SFDVKD. Losses at the gene ends were 3 bases for V and 2 bases for J; bases not matched to a gene: 16. CDR3 bases: TGTGCCACCAGTGATGCACCGGGACAGCTGACTAGCGGTCCCTACAATGAGCAGTTCTTC. Encoded protein: CATSDAPGQLTSGPYNEQFF.

CDR3 DNA: TGCGCCAGCAGCCTGGAGAGGGGGGCCAACGTCCTGACTTTC. As protein: CASSLERGANVLTF. V gene TRBV4-1 combines with J gene TRBJ2-6, with D unresolved. V lost 4 bases and J lost 4, with 8 bases in between. The CDR3 has 14 amino acids. Germline V gene data show CDR1 as MGHRA and CDR2 as YSYEKL.

This clonotype showed up just a few times. V and J are TRBV6-1 and TRBJ1-6, with D maybe TRBD1 (5 bases). With 4 bases removed from V and 8 bases from J, the gap between germline ends came to 15 bases. The CDR3 has 15 residues. Germline-derived CDR1 and CDR2 are MNHNS and SASEGT. The chain's CDR3 is CASSGGVGNDSPLHF. The CDR3, as DNA: TGTGCCAGCAGTGGGGGGGTGGGTAACGATTCACCCCTCCACTTT.

This clonotype showed up just a few times. The V and J genes are TRBV7-9 and TRBJ2-3; D might be TRBD1 (6 bases). Between the trimmed V and J ends, which lost 1 base and 0 bases, there was a span of 11 bases. CDR3 length equals 16 residues. Germline assignment: CDR1 SEHNR and CDR2 FQNEAQ (reference sequence). DNA of the CDR3: TGTGCCAGCAGCTTAGGAAATGGGGGCAGCACAGATACGCAGTATTTT. This sequence encodes CASSLGNGGSTDTQYF.